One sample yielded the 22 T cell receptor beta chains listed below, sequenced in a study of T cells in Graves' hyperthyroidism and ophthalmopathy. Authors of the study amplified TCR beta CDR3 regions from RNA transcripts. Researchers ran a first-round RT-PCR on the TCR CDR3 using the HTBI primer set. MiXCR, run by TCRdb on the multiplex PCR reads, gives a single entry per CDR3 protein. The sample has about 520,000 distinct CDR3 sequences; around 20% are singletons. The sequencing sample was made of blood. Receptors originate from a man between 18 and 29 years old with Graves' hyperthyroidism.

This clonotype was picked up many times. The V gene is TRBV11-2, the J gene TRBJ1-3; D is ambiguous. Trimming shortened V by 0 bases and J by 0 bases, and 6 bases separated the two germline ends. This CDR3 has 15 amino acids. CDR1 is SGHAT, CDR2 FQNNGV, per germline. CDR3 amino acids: CASSLEWSSGNTIYF. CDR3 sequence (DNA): TGTGCCAGCAGCTTAGAATGGAGCTCTGGAAACACCATATATTTT.

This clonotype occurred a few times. The chain's CDR3 is CASSVTPQAYGYTF. The DNA of the CDR3 is TGTGCCAGCAGCGTAACCCCCCAGGCCTATGGCTACACCTTC. The chain has TRBV9 and TRBJ1-2; D is unclear. Germline CDR1 SGDLS, CDR2 YYNGEE. The CDR3 loop spans 14 amino acids. V dropped 1 base and J dropped 4 bases, with 11 bases sitting between them. The full variable domain, in which reference TRBV9 and TRBJ1-2 provide the parts outside the CDR3, is DSGVTQTPKHLITATGQRVTLRCSPRSGDLSVYWYQQSLDQGLQFLIQYYNGEERAKGNILERFSAQQFPDLHSELNLSSLELGDSALYFCASSVTPQAYGYTFGSGTRLTVV.

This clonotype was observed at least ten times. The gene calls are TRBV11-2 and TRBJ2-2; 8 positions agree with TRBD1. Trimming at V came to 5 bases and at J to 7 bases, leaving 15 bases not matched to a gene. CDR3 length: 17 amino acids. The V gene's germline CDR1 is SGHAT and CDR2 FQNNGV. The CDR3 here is CASSPLARQGAGGELFF. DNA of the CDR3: TGTGCCAGCAGCCCATTAGCGAGGCAGGGGGCCGGCGGGGAGCTGTTTTTT.

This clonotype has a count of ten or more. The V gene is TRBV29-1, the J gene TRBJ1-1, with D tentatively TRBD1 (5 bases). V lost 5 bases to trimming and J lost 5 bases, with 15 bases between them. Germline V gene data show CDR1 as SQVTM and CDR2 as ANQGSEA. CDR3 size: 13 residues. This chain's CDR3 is CSVTGPPETEAFF. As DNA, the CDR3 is TGCAGCGTTACGGGACCCCCGGAAACTGAAGCTTTCTTT.

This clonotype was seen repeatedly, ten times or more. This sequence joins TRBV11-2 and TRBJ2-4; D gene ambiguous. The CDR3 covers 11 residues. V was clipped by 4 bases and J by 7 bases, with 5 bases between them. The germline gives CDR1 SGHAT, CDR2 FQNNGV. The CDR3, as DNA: TGTGCCAGCAGCTATGGGAACATTCAGTACTTC. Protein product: CASSYGNIQYF.

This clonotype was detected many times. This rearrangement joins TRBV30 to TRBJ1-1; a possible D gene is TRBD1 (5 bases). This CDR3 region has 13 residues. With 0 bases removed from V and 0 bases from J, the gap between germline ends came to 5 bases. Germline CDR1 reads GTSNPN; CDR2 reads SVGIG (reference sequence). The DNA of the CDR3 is TGTGCCTGGAGTGTAGGGGTGAACACTGAAGCTTTCTTT. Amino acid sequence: CAWSVGVNTEAFF.

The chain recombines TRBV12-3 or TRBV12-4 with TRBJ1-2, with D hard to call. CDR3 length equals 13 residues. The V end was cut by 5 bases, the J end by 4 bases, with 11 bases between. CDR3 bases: TGTGCCAGCAGTCGGGCCAGTCCCTATGGCTACACCTTC. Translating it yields CASSRASPYGYTF.

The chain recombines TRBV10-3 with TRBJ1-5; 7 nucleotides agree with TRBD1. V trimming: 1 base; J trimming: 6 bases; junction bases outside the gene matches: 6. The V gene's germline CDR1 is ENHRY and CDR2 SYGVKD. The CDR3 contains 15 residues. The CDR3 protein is CAISEFAGGIQPQHF. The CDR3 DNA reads TGTGCCATCAGTGAGTTCGCAGGGGGAATTCAGCCCCAGCATTTT.

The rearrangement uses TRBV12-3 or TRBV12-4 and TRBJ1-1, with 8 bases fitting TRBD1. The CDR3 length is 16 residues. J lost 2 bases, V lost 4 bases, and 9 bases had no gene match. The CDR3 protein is CASSYLGTGTNTEAFF. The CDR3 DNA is TGTGCCAGCAGTTATCTTGGGACAGGCACTAACACTGAAGCTTTCTTT.

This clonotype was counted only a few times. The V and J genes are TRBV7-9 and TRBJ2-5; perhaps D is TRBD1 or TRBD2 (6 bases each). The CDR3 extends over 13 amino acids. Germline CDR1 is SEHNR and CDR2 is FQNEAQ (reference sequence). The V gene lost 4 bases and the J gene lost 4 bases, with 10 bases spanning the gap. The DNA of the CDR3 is TGTGCCAGCAGCTCGGGGGCTGGAGAGACCCAGTACTTC. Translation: CASSSGAGETQYF.

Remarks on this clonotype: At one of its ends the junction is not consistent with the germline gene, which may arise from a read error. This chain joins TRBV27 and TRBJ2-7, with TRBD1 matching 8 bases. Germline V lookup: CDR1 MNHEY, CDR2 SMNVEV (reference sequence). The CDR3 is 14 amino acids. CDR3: CAGSYGQGPYEQYF. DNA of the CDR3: TGTGCCGGCAGTTACGGACAGGGACCCTACGAGCAGTACTTC.

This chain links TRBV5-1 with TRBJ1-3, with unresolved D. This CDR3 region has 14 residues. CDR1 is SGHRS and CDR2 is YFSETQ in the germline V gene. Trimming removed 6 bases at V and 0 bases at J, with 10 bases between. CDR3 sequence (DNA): TGCGCCAGCACGTCTAGCACCTCTGGAAACACCATATATTTT. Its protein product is CASTSSTSGNTIYF.

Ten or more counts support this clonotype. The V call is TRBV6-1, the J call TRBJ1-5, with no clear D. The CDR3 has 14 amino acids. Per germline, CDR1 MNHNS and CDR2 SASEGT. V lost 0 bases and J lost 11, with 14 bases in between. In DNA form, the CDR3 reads TGTGCCAGCAGTGAAGCGCCAGGAGGGTCGTCCCAGCATTTT. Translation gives CASSEAPGGSSQHF.

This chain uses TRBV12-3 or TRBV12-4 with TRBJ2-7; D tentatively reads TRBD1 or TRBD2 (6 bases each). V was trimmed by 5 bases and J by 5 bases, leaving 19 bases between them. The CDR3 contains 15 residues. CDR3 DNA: TGTGCCAGCAGTCAGGTAGGGGGGATTCAGGACGAGCAGTACTTC. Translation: CASSQVGGIQDEQYF.

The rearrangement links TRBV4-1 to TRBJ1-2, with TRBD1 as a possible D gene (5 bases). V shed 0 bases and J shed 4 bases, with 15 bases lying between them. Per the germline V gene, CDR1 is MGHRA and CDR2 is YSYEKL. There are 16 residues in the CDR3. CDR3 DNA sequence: TGCGCCAGCAGCCAAGACCCCAGGGAGGTTTCCTATGGCTACACCTTC. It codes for CASSQDPREVSYGYTF.

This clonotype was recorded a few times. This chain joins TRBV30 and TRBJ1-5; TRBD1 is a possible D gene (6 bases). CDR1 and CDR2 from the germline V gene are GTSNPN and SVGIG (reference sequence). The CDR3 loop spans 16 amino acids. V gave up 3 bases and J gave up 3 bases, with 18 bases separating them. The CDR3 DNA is TGTGCCTGGAGGGAGAGGGGGGGCTTAAACAATCAGCCCCAGCATTTT. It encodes CAWRERGGLNNQPQHF.

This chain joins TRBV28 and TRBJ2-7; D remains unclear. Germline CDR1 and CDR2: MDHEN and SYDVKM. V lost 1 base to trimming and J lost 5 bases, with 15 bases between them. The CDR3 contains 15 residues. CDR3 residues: CASSLYRPPLNEQYF. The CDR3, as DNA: TGTGCCAGCAGTTTATACCGCCCTCCATTGAACGAGCAGTACTTC.

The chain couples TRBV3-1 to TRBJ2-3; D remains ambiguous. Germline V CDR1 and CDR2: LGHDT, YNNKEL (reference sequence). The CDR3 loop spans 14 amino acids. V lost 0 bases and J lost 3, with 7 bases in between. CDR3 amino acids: CASSQETWTDTQYF. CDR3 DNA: TGTGCCAGCAGCCAAGAAACGTGGACAGATACGCAGTATTTT.

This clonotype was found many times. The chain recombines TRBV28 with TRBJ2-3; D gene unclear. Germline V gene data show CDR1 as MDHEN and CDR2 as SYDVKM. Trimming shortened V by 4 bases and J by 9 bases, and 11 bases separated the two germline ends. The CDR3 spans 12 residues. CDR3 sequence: CASSSNARTQYF. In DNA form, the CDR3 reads TGTGCCAGCAGTTCTAACGCGAGAACGCAGTATTTT.

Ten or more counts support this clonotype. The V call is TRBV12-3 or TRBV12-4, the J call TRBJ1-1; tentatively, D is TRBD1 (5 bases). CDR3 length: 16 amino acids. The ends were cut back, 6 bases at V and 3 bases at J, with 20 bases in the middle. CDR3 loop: CASSQSKPRGDTEAFF. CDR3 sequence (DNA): TGTGCCAGCAGCCAAAGTAAGCCCCGGGGGGACACTGAAGCTTTCTTT.

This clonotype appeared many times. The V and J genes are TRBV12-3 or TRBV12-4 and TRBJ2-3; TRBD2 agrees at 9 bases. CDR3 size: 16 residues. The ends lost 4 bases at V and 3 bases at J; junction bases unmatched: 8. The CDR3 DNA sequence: TGTGCCAGCAGTTCTCTGGCGGGGGGGCGGACAGATACGCAGTATTTT. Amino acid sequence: CASSSLAGGRTDTQYF.

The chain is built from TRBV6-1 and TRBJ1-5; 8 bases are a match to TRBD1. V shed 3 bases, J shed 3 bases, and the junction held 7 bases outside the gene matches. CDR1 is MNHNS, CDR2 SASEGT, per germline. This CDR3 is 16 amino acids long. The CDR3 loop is CASSETGDHNNQPQHF. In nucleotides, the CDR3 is TGTGCCAGCAGTGAGACAGGGGACCATAACAATCAGCCCCAGCATTTT.